The 24 T cell receptor beta chains in this list originate from one sample, sequenced in a study of T-cell reconstitution after alpha-beta-depleted transplantation in children. Preparing the TCRbeta library involved the use of unique molecular identifiers. A single record per CDR3 protein comes from TCRdb applying MiXCR to the PCR reads. The sample shows fewer than 750,000 distinct CDR3 sequences, 20% to 25% of them seen only once. The source material was PBMCs, mostly from graft donor cells, sampled 360 days after TCRalphabeta/CD19-depleted stem cell transplant. These TCRs come from a boy under two years old who had a stem cell transplant for acute myeloid leukemia, so the T cells may come from the graft donor.

This clonotype was seen once. The chain uses TRBV15 and TRBJ2-1; D unclear. The CDR3 is 15 amino acids. Germline CDR1 reads LNHNV; CDR2 reads YYDKDF (reference sequence). V lost 0 bases, J lost 3 bases, and 9 bases lay in between. CDR3 sequence (DNA): TGTGCCACCAGCAGAGATCGGGCAGACTACAATGAGCAGTTCTTC. Translated: CATSRDRADYNEQFF.

This chain uses TRBV20-1 with TRBJ2-3; 9 nucleotides agree with TRBD2. Unmatched junction bases numbered 5, after V lost 0 bases and J lost 4 bases. The CDR3 runs to 15 residues. From germline, CDR1 is DFQATT and CDR2 SNEGSKA (reference sequence). CDR3 amino acids: CSARDGQRGADTQYF. The DNA of the CDR3 is TGCAGTGCTAGAGATGGCCAGCGGGGGGCAGATACGCAGTATTTT.

Note on this clonotype: The junction departs from the called germline gene at one end, perhaps through a read error. The rearrangement joins TRBV3-1 to TRBJ2-3; D is ambiguous. Germline loops: CDR1 LGHDT, CDR2 YNNKEL (reference sequence). The CDR3 is 15 residues long. The CDR3 here is CATSQRVRVTDTQYF. The CDR3, as DNA: TGTGCCACCAGCCAACGGGTCCGGGTGACAGATACGCAGTATTTT.

The chain couples TRBV28 to TRBJ1-6; 8 bases line up with TRBD1. From germline, CDR1 is MDHEN and CDR2 SYDVKM. The V and J ends lost 11 bases and 9 bases, in that order; junction bases with no gene match: 18. This CDR3 is built from 16 residues. The chain's CDR3 is CASQGGSAGGGSPLHF. The CDR3 DNA is TGTGCCTCCCAGGGGGGTTCTGCAGGGGGCGGTTCACCCCTCCACTTT.

This chain uses TRBV11-3 with TRBJ2-2; D gene uncertain. Germline V CDR1 and CDR2: SGHNT, YENEEA. V lost 3 bases and J 3 bases, leaving 8 bases between the germline ends. The CDR3 length is 14 residues. CDR3 bases: TGTGCCAGCAGCTTGAGACCGTACACCGGGGAGCTGTTTTTT. Amino acid sequence: CASSLRPYTGELFF. Complete variable domain (other parts from reference TRBV11-3 and TRBJ2-2): EAGVVQSPRYKIIEKKQPVAFWCNPISGHNTLYWYLQNLGQGPELLIRYENEEAVDDSQLPKDRFSAERLKGVDSTLKIQPAELGDSAVYLCASSLRPYTGELFFGEGSRLTVL.

This clonotype has a count of ten or more. The CDR3 sequence is CASSGSGIQETQYF. The CDR3 DNA follows: TGCGCCAGCAGCGGATCCGGGATCCAAGAGACCCAGTACTTC. This chain joins TRBV5-1 and TRBJ2-5; tentative D call: TRBD2 (5 bases). The CDR3 extends over 14 amino acids. V gave up 4 bases and J gave up 1 base, with 11 bases separating them. The germline V gene encodes CDR1 SGHRS and CDR2 YFSETQ.

This chain connects TRBV7-9 to TRBJ2-7; weak D call: TRBD2 (6 bases). V lost 5 bases and J 7 bases, leaving 15 bases between the germline ends. CDR3 size: 13 residues. CDR1 and CDR2 (germline): SEHNR, FQNEAQ (reference sequence). This chain's CDR3 is CASSTGNGGEQYV. The CDR3 DNA sequence: TGTGCCAGCAGCACAGGTAATGGAGGGGAGCAGTACGTC.

This clonotype was seen at least ten times. This rearrangement joins TRBV12-3 or TRBV12-4 to TRBJ2-1; 11 positions match TRBD2. The CDR3 extends over 17 amino acids. After removal of 6 bases from V and 5 bases from J, the junction contained 12 bases not matched to a gene. The chain's CDR3 is CASSRIAGGPRDNEQFF. CDR3 nucleotides: TGTGCCAGCAGCCGGATAGCGGGGGGGCCGAGGGACAATGAGCAGTTCTTC.

This chain connects TRBV15 to TRBJ2-1, with TRBD2 matching 12 bases. The CDR3 has 16 amino acids. Germline values: CDR1 LNHNV, CDR2 YYDKDF (reference sequence). The trim removed 5 bases at V and 7 bases at J, leaving 9 bases unmatched. Here the CDR3 DNA reads TGTGCCACCAGCCCCCGTTGGCTAGCGGGGGGGAATGAGCAGTTCTTC. It codes for CATSPRWLAGGNEQFF.

This clonotype showed up many times. V is TRBV20-1 and J is TRBJ2-5; 7 nucleotides match TRBD1. The CDR3 consists of 15 residues. V shed 4 bases and J 0 bases; nucleotides not matched to a gene: 8. Germline CDR1 DFQATT, CDR2 SNEGSKA (reference sequence). This CDR3 is CSATRQGTDQETQYF. The CDR3 region has the DNA TGCAGTGCTACTAGACAGGGTACCGACCAAGAGACCCAGTACTTC.

The chain carries TRBV20-1 and TRBJ1-1; the D gene is possibly TRBD1 (5 bases). CDR1 and CDR2 (germline): DFQATT, SNEGSKA (reference sequence). V lost 3 bases, J lost 0 bases, and 20 bases lay in between. The CDR3 extends over 17 amino acids. CDR3 sequence: CSASPTGWGPLNTEAFF. The CDR3 nucleotides read TGCAGTGCTAGTCCTACGGGGTGGGGCCCGTTGAACACTGAAGCTTTCTTT.

CDR3 nucleotides: TGTGCCAGCACCCGAGGGGGTGAGCAGTTCTTC. It translates to CASTRGGEQFF. The chain links TRBV25-1 to TRBJ2-1, with D perhaps matching TRBD1 (6 bases). Germline CDR1 MGHDK, CDR2 SYGVNS. V lost 7 bases and J 9 bases, leaving 10 bases between the germline ends. The CDR3 is 11 amino acids.

The J gene is TRBJ2-7, the V gene TRBV6-5; TRBD2 might be the D (7 bases). Germline lookup yields CDR1 MNHEY and CDR2 SVGAGI. This CDR3 is 14 amino acids long. The ends were cut back, 3 bases at V and 6 bases at J, with 15 bases in the middle. The CDR3 region has the DNA TGTGCCAGCAGTTATCGGGGGGCAGGAAGCGAGCAGTACTTC. Its translation: CASSYRGAGSEQYF.

This chain links TRBV5-1 with TRBJ2-4; no reliable D call. Germline CDR1 is SGHRS and CDR2 is YFSETQ. V gave up 2 bases and J gave up 8 bases, with 14 bases separating them. CDR3 length equals 14 residues. CDR3 DNA: TGCGCCAGCAGCTTCCGGACCCCGGCGGACATTCAGTACTTC. It encodes CASSFRTPADIQYF.

This clonotype was counted ten times or more. This chain links TRBV4-3 with TRBJ1-2; D is uncertain. Trimming took 1 base from V and 4 from J, leaving 16 bases between them. Germline V gives CDR1 LGHNA, CDR2 YSLEER. CDR3 length: 16 amino acids. The CDR3 region has the DNA TGCGCCAGCAGCCAAGTGAGTGGGGATGGAGGCTATGGCTACACCTTC. Translation gives CASSQVSGDGGYGYTF.

This chain uses TRBV5-5 with TRBJ2-2; D perhaps matches TRBD1 (5 bases). V lost 2 bases and J lost 1, with 18 bases in between. Germline V CDR1 and CDR2: SGHKS, YYEKEE (reference sequence). The CDR3 spans 18 residues. The CDR3 DNA sequence: TGTGCCAGCAGCTTAGGGCCCCAGGGCTCCGGGAACACCGGGGAGCTGTTTTTT. Protein sequence: CASSLGPQGSGNTGELFF. Filled out from reference TRBV5-5 and TRBJ2-2, the complete variable domain reads DAGVTQSPTHLIKTRGQQVTLRCSPISGHKSVSWYQQVLGQGPQFIFQYYEKEERGRGNFPDRFSARQFPNYSSELNVNALLLGDSALYLCASSLGPQGSGNTGELFFGEGSRLTVL.

This chain joins TRBV4-2 and TRBJ2-7, with 7 bases aligning to TRBD2. Per the germline V gene, CDR1 is LGHNA and CDR2 is YNFKEQ. Losses at the gene ends were 1 base for V and 7 bases for J; bases not matched to a gene: 4. The length of the CDR3 is 13 residues. The CDR3 sequence: CASSQGLAGEQYF. CDR3 nucleotides: TGTGCCAGCAGCCAAGGACTAGCCGGTGAGCAGTACTTC.

This clonotype came up a few times. The chain recombines TRBV6-5 with TRBJ2-5; 8 nucleotides align to TRBD2. The J segment lost 5 bases and the V segment lost 5 bases, leaving 10 bases of the junction unmatched. Germline V CDR1 and CDR2: MNHEY, SVGAGI. The CDR3 length is 15 residues. The CDR3 bases are TGTGCCAGCAGTCGATCGGGGGGGCCAGGGGAGACCCAGTACTTC. Its translation: CASSRSGGPGETQYF.

At least ten counts were recorded for this clonotype. The rearrangement links TRBV11-2 to TRBJ2-3, with D hard to call. This CDR3 is built from 14 residues. The V and J ends lost 5 bases and 2 bases respectively, with 11 bases between them. Germline V gives CDR1 SGHAT, CDR2 FQNNGV. The CDR3 loop reads CASSRVLVTDTQYF. Written as DNA, the CDR3 is TGTGCCAGCAGCCGGGTTTTGGTCACAGATACGCAGTATTTT.

This clonotype was counted ten times or more. This chain links TRBV29-1 with TRBJ1-1, with TRBD1 matching over 7 bases. Per the germline V gene, CDR1 is SQVTM and CDR2 is ANQGSEA. V lost 4 bases, J lost 4 bases, and 3 bases stayed unmatched. This CDR3 spans 12 amino acids. CDR3 DNA sequence: TGCAGCGTTGGGGACAGCTCCACTGAAGCTTTCTTT. Encoded protein: CSVGDSSTEAFF.

This clonotype occurred a few times. The V and J genes are TRBV3-1 and TRBJ2-1, with D tentatively TRBD1 or TRBD2 (5 bases each). The CDR3 extends over 15 amino acids. Trimming took off 1 base at V and 2 bases at J, with 9 bases between the two ends. The germline V gene has CDR1 LGHDT and CDR2 YNNKEL (reference sequence). CDR3: CASSQAGRPYNEQFF. CDR3 coding DNA: TGTGCCAGCAGCCAAGCGGGGCGCCCCTACAATGAGCAGTTCTTC.

At least ten counts were recorded for this clonotype. The chain couples TRBV12-3 or TRBV12-4 to TRBJ2-1; D might be TRBD2 (5 bases). The CDR3 runs 14 residues. The ends were cut back, 3 bases at V and 0 bases at J, with 6 bases in the middle. The CDR3 here is CASSFTSSYNEQFF. In nucleotides, the CDR3 is TGTGCCAGCAGTTTCACTAGCTCCTACAATGAGCAGTTCTTC.

At least ten counts were recorded for this clonotype. The V gene is TRBV18, the J gene TRBJ2-1; D tentatively reads TRBD1 or TRBD2 (5 bases each). This CDR3 is built from 13 residues. Germline V gene data show CDR1 as KGHSH and CDR2 as LQKENI. V lost 3 bases and J lost 8, with 11 bases in between. This chain's CDR3 is CASSPGPGDEQFF. In DNA, the CDR3 is TGTGCCAGCTCACCGGGACCTGGGGATGAGCAGTTCTTC.

The rearrangement uses TRBV20-1 and TRBJ1-4; 7 nucleotides match TRBD1. This CDR3 region has 15 residues. The germline gives CDR1 DFQATT, CDR2 SNEGSKA (reference sequence). After removal of 3 bases from V and 7 bases from J, the junction contained 11 bases not matched to a gene. CDR3 protein: CSASGDRAKGEKLFF. The CDR3, as DNA: TGCAGTGCTAGTGGTGACAGGGCGAAGGGTGAAAAACTGTTTTTT.